This TCR beta chain is from a study of CD8 T cells in ankylosing spondylitis. Each CDR3 protein is one row after TCRdb ran MiXCR on the 5' RACE reads. The profile shows some 840,000 distinct CDR3 sequences, 12% of them singletons. CDR3 size: 15 residues. V dropped 2 bases and J dropped 0 bases, with 9 bases sitting between them. From germline, CDR1 is SGHRS and CDR2 YFSETQ. Study-wide findings and caveats: The authors reported significant enrichment of disease-linked clones in matched ankylosing spondylitis synovial fluid. Made up of under ten highly homologous variants, a TCR beta motif appeared characteristic of ankylosing spondylitis blood. Disease-linked clones bore a CD8+ phenotype and were relatively rare in peripheral blood.

This clonotype was recorded many times. Its target is not known. The TCR was taken from a male donor with ankylosing spondylitis. The rearrangement links TRBV5-1 to TRBJ2-1; no reliable D call. Sequenced material: blood, either unsorted or a sorted T cell fraction (not recorded which). The DNA of the CDR3 is TGCGCCAGCAGCTTCGGACGGAGCTCCTACAATGAGCAGTTCTTC. This translates into CASSFGRSSYNEQFF.